These 5 T cell receptor beta chains originate from one sample sequenced in a study of blood T cell repertoires in COVID-19 (dated by TCRdb to about 2020). The protocol used for the library was the immunoSEQ multiplex PCR assay. In TCRdb, the immuneACCESS table is reduced to in-frame sequences with V and J assigned. These tables do not hold every clone; where another copy was compared, an unresolved V gene accounts for under half, and the others remain unexplained. Here the sample has around 80,000 clones; about 80% occur a single time. Approximately 8.7% of the sample rests with the top ten. Source material: peripheral blood. These receptors were collected from a human donor in a cohort sampled during active COVID-19.

The chain recombines TRBV6-6 with TRBJ2-5, with D perhaps matching TRBD1 (6 bases). This CDR3 has 13 residues. The V end lost 4 bases, the J end lost 2 bases, and 8 bases lay between the germline ends. Germline CDR1 is MNHNY and CDR2 is SVGAGI (reference sequence). CDR3 nucleotide sequence: TGTGCCAGCAGTTCTGGACAGCAAGAGACCCAGTACTTC. Translating it yields CASSSGQQETQYF.

The chain links TRBV18 to TRBJ1-1, with D perhaps TRBD1 (5 bases). Germline assignment: CDR1 KGHSH and CDR2 LQKENI. V lost 8 bases, J lost 8 bases, and 9 bases lay in between. The CDR3 extends over 10 amino acids. The CDR3, as DNA: TGTGCCAGCCTCGGGGGGGAAGCTTTCTTT. The encoded protein is CASLGGEAFF.

The CDR3 spells CASHLLSREGSYGYTF. Here the CDR3 DNA reads TGCGCCAGCCACCTCCTGTCCAGGGAGGGTAGTTATGGCTACACCTTC. The genes are TRBV10-1 and TRBJ1-2; a weak D match, TRBD1 (5 bases). Germline V gene sequence: CDR1 WNHNN, CDR2 SYGVQD (reference sequence). V was pared by 8 bases and J by 5 bases, with 24 bases between. The CDR3 is made up of 16 amino acids.

This clone has more than one count but fewer than ten. The V call is TRBV2, the J call TRBJ2-1; D remains ambiguous. Deletions cut 1 base from V and 1 base from J, with 8 bases between. The CDR3 is 15 amino acids. Germline CDR1 and CDR2: SNHLY and FYNNEI. CDR3: CASSEGGASYNEQFF. The DNA of the CDR3 is TGTGCCAGCAGTGAAGGAGGAGCATCCTACAATGAGCAGTTCTTC.

This clone was seen once. CDR3 sequence (DNA): TGTGCCAGCAGCCACCCCTGGCGGGGGAGCTCCTACAATGAGCAGTTCTTC. Protein product: CASSHPWRGSSYNEQFF. The V gene is TRBV3-1 (or the pseudogene TRBV3-2), the J gene TRBJ2-1; 7 bases are a match to TRBD2. This CDR3 spans 17 amino acids. V gave up 3 bases and J gave up 0 bases; unmatched junction bases: 8. Germline V gene sequence: CDR1 LGHDT, CDR2 YNNKEL (reference sequence).